These T cell receptor beta chains were read from a single sample in a study of blood T cell repertoires in COVID-19. Using immunoSEQ multiplex PCR, the repertoire was profiled, and TCRdb retains in-frame clones only, with some absent. The sample shows around 100,000 clones, more than 80% of them seen only once. The material sequenced was peripheral blood. Source of these receptors: a woman aged 55-70 years with COVID-19, enrolled during active disease. CDR3s include the opening cysteine and the closing phenylalanine or tryptophan. D genes are given only for firm matches. Expanded clones get a size class; other rows say once, few or many, or leave the size out.

.	TRBV30	TRBJ1-1	TRBD1	CAWTTGTENTEAFF	TGTGCCTGGACAACCGGGACAGAGAACACTGAAGCTTTCTTT
once	TRBV24-1	TRBJ1-2	.	CATSGALDPNGYTF	TGTGCCACCAGTGGGGCTTTAGACCCCAATGGCTACACCTTC
.	TRBV27	TRBJ2-1	TRBD1	CASTPGTGGVYNEQFF	TGTGCCAGCACCCCCGGGACAGGTGGGGTTTACAATGAGCAGTTCTTC
.	TRBV2	TRBJ1-1	.	CATLSDRNTEAFF	TGTGCCACCTTATCGGACAGGAACACTGAAGCTTTCTTT
.	TRBV5-1	TRBJ1-4	.	CASSFTGTEGEKLFF	TGCGCCAGCAGTTTTACCGGGACTGAGGGGGAAAAACTGTTTTTT
few	TRBV7-9	TRBJ2-5	TRBD2	CASRLSGGTQYF	TGTGCCAGCAGACTGTCGGGGGGGACCCAGTACTTC
once	TRBV9	TRBJ2-3	.	CASSVANAGQTDTQYF	TGTGCCAGCAGCGTAGCTAACGCGGGGCAGACAGATACGCAGTATTTT
once	TRBV27	TRBJ1-1	.	CASGYERNTEAFF	TGTGCCAGCGGCTACGAGCGGAACACTGAAGCTTTCTTT
.	TRBV11-3	TRBJ2-1	TRBD2	CASSPYPASGGASSYNEQFF	TGTGCCAGCAGCCCATACCCCGCTAGCGGGGGGGCCAGCTCCTACAATGAGCAGTTCTTC
.	TRBV7-6	TRBJ2-1	TRBD1	CASSFTPGQGVNEQFF	TGTGCCAGCAGCTTTACCCCGGGACAGGGGGTAAATGAGCAGTTCTTC
once	TRBV23-1	TRBJ2-1	TRBD2	CASSQSTTSGGYNEQFF	TGCGCCAGCAGTCAATCGACCACTAGCGGGGGTTACAATGAGCAGTTCTTC
once	TRBV20-1	TRBJ1-3	.	CSASGRVSGNTIYF	TGCAGTGCTAGTGGGCGGGTATCTGGAAACACCATATATTTT
.	TRBV13	TRBJ2-5	TRBD1	CASSSTDRFGTQYF	TGTGCCAGCAGCTCCACGGACAGGTTCGGGACCCAGTACTTC
.	TRBV6-5	TRBJ1-2	TRBD1	CASSTRTGGLDGYTF	TGTGCCAGCAGTACTCGGACAGGGGGCTTGGATGGCTACACCTTC
once	TRBV15	TRBJ1-5	TRBD1	CATSGTGYSNQPQHF	TGTGCCACCAGCGGGACAGGGTATAGCAATCAGCCCCAGCATTTT
.	TRBV7-9	TRBJ1-3	TRBD1	CASSTRDRQAGTGNTIYF	TGTGCCAGCAGCACCCGGGACAGGCAGGCGGGAACAGGAAACACCATATATTTT
.	TRBV4-1	TRBJ2-2	.	CASSQEVYDSSIGNTGELFF	TGCGCCAGCAGCCAAGAGGTTTATGACTCTAGTATCGGGAACACCGGGGAGCTGTTTTTT
.	TRBV5-8	TRBJ2-3	.	CASSPSAGTDTQYF	TGTGCCAGCAGCCCTTCAGCGGGCACAGATACGCAGTATTTT
few	TRBV9	TRBJ2-2	TRBD1	CASSAGGFGTGELFF	TGTGCCAGCAGCGCAGGGGGATTTGGTACCGGGGAGCTGTTTTTT
.	TRBV18	TRBJ2-1	TRBD2	CASSPPGLAGVNEQFF	TGTGCCAGCTCACCACCGGGACTAGCGGGGGTTAATGAGCAGTTCTTC
.	TRBV12-5	TRBJ2-1	.	CASGLDWASEQFF	TGTGCTAGTGGTTTGGACTGGGCTAGCGAGCAGTTCTTC
.	TRBV19	TRBJ1-3	.	CAGSSGNTIYF	TGTGCCGGCTCCTCTGGAAACACCATATATTTT
many	TRBV5-6	TRBJ1-2	.	CASSLRGGCTF	TGTGCCAGCAGCTTGCGCGGGGGTTGTACCTTC
.	TRBV9	TRBJ2-7	TRBD1	CASSLGTASYEQYF	TGTGCCAGCAGCCTCGGGACAGCCTCCTACGAGCAGTACTTC
.	TRBV13	TRBJ2-5	.	CASSTSPETQYF	TGTGCCAGCAGCACTAGCCCAGAGACCCAGTACTTC
.	TRBV24-1	TRBJ1-3	TRBD1	CATSRTGVESGNTIYF	TGTGCCACCAGCCGGACAGGGGTCGAGTCTGGAAACACCATATATTTT
.	TRBV27	TRBJ2-2	.	CASSLLGAGDATGELFF	TGTGCCAGCAGTTTACTGGGGGCGGGGGACGCCACCGGGGAGCTGTTTTTT
.	TRBV7-9	TRBJ1-5	.	CASSFGGGDQPQHF	TGTGCCAGCAGCTTCGGCGGCGGGGATCAGCCCCAGCATTTT
.	TRBV10-3	TRBJ2-5	.	CAISESSGPEETQYF	TGTGCCATCAGTGAGTCGAGCGGCCCCGAGGAGACCCAGTACTTC
.	TRBV25-1	TRBJ2-4	TRBD1	CASSEEQGGKNIQYF	TGTGCCAGCAGTGAAGAACAGGGGGGCAAAAACATTCAGTACTTC
.	TRBV6-2/TRBV6-3	TRBJ1-2	TRBD1	CASSYTDRGYYGYTF	TGTGCCAGCAGTTACACCGACAGGGGATACTATGGCTACACCTTC
.	TRBV12-3/TRBV12-4	TRBJ1-1	.	CASSLNRAEAFF	TGTGCCAGCAGTTTAAATCGGGCTGAAGCTTTCTTT
.	TRBV2	TRBJ2-7	.	CATRRGLSSYEQYF	TGTGCCACCAGACGGGGTCTTAGCTCCTACGAGCAGTACTTC
.	TRBV28	TRBJ1-1	TRBD1	CASSLYRTGGTEAFF	TGTGCCAGCAGTTTATACAGGACAGGGGGTACTGAAGCTTTCTTT
.	TRBV5-4	TRBJ1-3	.	CASSLERAGDTIYF	TGTGCCAGCAGCTTGGAGAGGGCTGGAGACACCATATATTTT
once	TRBV29-1	TRBJ1-4	TRBD1	CSVGSTGGGEKLFF	TGCAGCGTTGGATCGACAGGGGGAGGTGAAAAACTGTTTTTT
.	TRBV25-1	TRBJ1-1	.	CASSPQTGAEAFF	TGTGCCAGCAGTCCCCAAACAGGAGCTGAAGCTTTCTTT
.	TRBV7-3	TRBJ2-3	TRBD2	CASSRTSGGIGGTDTQYF	TGTGCCAGCAGTCGGACTAGCGGGGGGATAGGTGGGACAGATACGCAGTATTTT
once	TRBV3-1/TRBV3-2	TRBJ1-5	.	CASSLRQKGQPQHF	TGTGCCAGCAGCCTGCGACAAAAAGGACAGCCCCAGCATTTT
.	TRBV9	TRBJ1-4	.	CASSVGGGTNEKLFF	TGTGCCAGCAGCGTAGGAGGCGGAACTAATGAAAAACTGTTTTTT
.	TRBV11-2	TRBJ2-7	.	CASSPGSLSDEQYF	TGTGCCAGCAGCCCCGGTTCGCTCTCGGACGAGCAGTACTTC